This TCR beta chain was recorded in a study of blood T cell repertoires in COVID-19. The overall study: Acute-phase and convalescent COVID-19 samples originated in the United States, Italy and Spain. Nucleic acid was either cDNA or gDNA, and it came from T cells, B-cell-depleted T cells, or PBMCs.

Everyone who took part was about 18 to 89 years old, and they came from over 20 US areas. Participants were placed into cohorts based on the clinical history they reported. Sequencing used immunoSEQ multiplex PCR; TCRdb keeps in-frame clones, though not all of them. The sample lists around 300,000 clones, 75% to 90% occurring once. From germline, CDR1 is LGHDT and CDR2 YNNKEL (reference sequence). The junction had 5 bases not matched to a gene; V was cut back by 4 bases and J by 2 bases. This CDR3 region has 15 residues. The sample taken for sequencing was PBMCs or T cells enriched from blood (not recorded which). This sequence joins TRBV3-1 (or the pseudogene TRBV3-2) and TRBJ1-1; 9 positions agree with TRBD1. The clonotype comes from a woman between 45 and 60 years old who had recovered from COVID-19. The CDR3 DNA sequence: TGTGCCAGCAGCCTTCGGACAGGGGTTAACACTGAAGCTTTCTTT. This codes for CASSLRTGVNTEAFF.